The sequence of this T cell receptor beta chain was determined in a study of shared clonotypes between healthy human individuals. Only in-frame clones appear in the TCRdb table, and some are missing; sequencing was by immunoSEQ multiplex PCR. This sample has approximately 95,000 clones, with less than 80% found just once. Trimming took 0 bases from V and 8 from J; bases not matched to a gene: 8. Per germline, CDR1 GTSNPN and CDR2 SVGIG (reference sequence). CDR3 length: 15 amino acids. Material: memory CD8+ T cells sorted from blood. Regarding subset: CD45RO+ cells pooled with CCR7-negative TemRA cells. J is TRBJ2-1 and V is TRBV30, with TRBD2 matching over 9 bases. The TCR comes from a man in his thirties or forties in good health. CDR3 sequence reads: CAWSVGSGRSDEQFF. As DNA, the CDR3 is TGTGCCTGGAGTGTTGGTAGCGGGAGAAGCGATGAGCAGTTCTTC.